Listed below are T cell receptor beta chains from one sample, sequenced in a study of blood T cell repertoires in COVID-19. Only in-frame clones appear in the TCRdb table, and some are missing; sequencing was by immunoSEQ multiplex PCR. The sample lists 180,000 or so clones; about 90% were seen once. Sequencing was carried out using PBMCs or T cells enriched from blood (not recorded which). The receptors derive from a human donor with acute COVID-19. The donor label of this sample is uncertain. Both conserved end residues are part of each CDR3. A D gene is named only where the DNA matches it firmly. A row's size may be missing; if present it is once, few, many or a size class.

CDR3: CASRLGRGGVYEQYF
DNA: TGTGCCAGCAGGCTCGGGCGGGGGGGAGTCTACGAGCAGTACTTC
length: 15
D: TRBD2
size: .
V: TRBV6-5
J: TRBJ2-7

CDR3: CASSAPGTTYTGELFF
DNA: TGTGCCAGCAGCGCCCCCGGGACTACCTACACCGGGGAGCTGTTTTTT
length: 16
D: TRBD2
size: .
V: TRBV14
J: TRBJ2-2

CDR3: CASSQRRDATDTQYF
DNA: TGTGCCAGCAGCCAAAGGAGGGACGCTACAGATACGCAGTATTTT
length: 15
D: .
size: .
V: TRBV7-9
J: TRBJ2-3

CDR3: CASSLDRGSYGYTF
DNA: TGTGCCAGCAGCTTGGACAGGGGATCCTATGGCTACACCTTC
length: 14
D: TRBD1
size: .
V: TRBV7-2
J: TRBJ1-2

CDR3: CASSVAVNTEAFF
DNA: TGTGCCAGCAGCGTAGCGGTGAACACTGAAGCTTTCTTT
length: 13
D: .
size: .
V: TRBV9
J: TRBJ1-1

CDR3: CASSQGRANYGYTF
DNA: TGTGCCAGCAGTCAGGGTAGGGCTAACTATGGCTACACCTTC
length: 14
D: .
size: .
V: TRBV6-5
J: TRBJ1-2

CDR3: CASSVEGGGYTF
DNA: TGTGCCAGCAGCGTAGAAGGGGGTGGCTACACCTTC
length: 12
D: .
size: .
V: TRBV9
J: TRBJ1-2

CDR3: CASSPGREGRTGANVLTF
DNA: TGTGCCAGTAGTCCGGGGAGGGAGGGGAGGACCGGGGCCAACGTCCTGACTTTC
length: 18
D: TRBD2
size: .
V: TRBV19
J: TRBJ2-6

CDR3: CASTEDRGRDSPLHF
DNA: TGTGCCAGCACTGAGGACAGGGGAAGGGATTCACCCCTCCACTTT
length: 15
D: TRBD1
size: few
V: TRBV2
J: TRBJ1-6

CDR3: CASSQRSSGGSYNEQFF
DNA: TGCGCCAGCAGCCAACGGTCTAGCGGGGGTTCCTACAATGAGCAGTTCTTC
length: 17
D: TRBD2
size: .
V: TRBV4-1
J: TRBJ2-1

CDR3: CASSQRQTDQPQHF
DNA: TGTGCCAGCAGCCAACGACAGACTGATCAGCCCCAGCATTTT
length: 14
D: .
size: .
V: TRBV2
J: TRBJ1-5

CDR3: CASSEITRIRLPEAFF
DNA: TGTGCCAGCTCCGAGATTACGCGGATCCGACTCCCTGAAGCTTTCTTT
length: 16
D: .
size: .
V: TRBV18
J: TRBJ1-1

CDR3: CASSSQGVAETQYF
DNA: TGTGCCAGCAGCTCCCAGGGGGTGGCAGAGACCCAGTACTTC
length: 14
D: TRBD1
size: .
V: TRBV11-2
J: TRBJ2-5

CDR3: CAWSVVTSGGAYEQFF
DNA: TGTGCCTGGAGTGTTGTTACTAGCGGGGGGGCCTATGAGCAGTTCTTC
length: 16
D: TRBD2
size: .
V: TRBV30
J: TRBJ2-1

CDR3: CASSRLELGTGELFF
DNA: TGTGCCAGCAGCCGACTAGAACTCGGCACCGGGGAGCTGTTTTTT
length: 15
D: .
size: .
V: TRBV14
J: TRBJ2-2

CDR3: CASSFRGGQPQHF
DNA: TGTGCCAGCAGTTTTAGGGGTGGCCAGCCCCAGCATTTT
length: 13
D: .
size: .
V: TRBV12-3/TRBV12-4
J: TRBJ1-5

CDR3: CSALAGEKLFF
DNA: TGCAGTGCTCTGGCAGGAGAAAAACTGTTTTTT
length: 11
D: .
size: .
V: TRBV20-1
J: TRBJ1-4

CDR3: CASSKRGLISTDTQYF
DNA: TGTGCCAGCAGCAAGAGAGGACTAATTAGCACAGATACGCAGTATTTT
length: 16
D: .
size: .
V: TRBV14
J: TRBJ2-3

CDR3: CASSPGTGRHEQFF
DNA: TGCGCCAGCAGTCCCGGGACAGGGAGACATGAGCAGTTCTTC
length: 14
D: TRBD1
size: once
V: TRBV10-2
J: TRBJ2-1

CDR3: CASNFRRMNTEAFF
DNA: TGTGCCAGTAACTTTCGCAGGATGAACACTGAAGCTTTCTTT
length: 14
D: .
size: .
V: TRBV19
J: TRBJ1-1

CDR3: CASSLAMTGVTGELFF
DNA: TGTGCCAGCAGCTTAGCCATGACAGGGGTCACCGGGGAGCTGTTTTTT
length: 16
D: TRBD1
size: .
V: TRBV7-9
J: TRBJ2-2

CDR3: CASSLGQGSEKLFF
DNA: TGCGCCAGCAGCTTGGGACAGGGGAGTGAAAAACTGTTTTTT
length: 14
D: TRBD1
size: .
V: TRBV5-1
J: TRBJ1-4

CDR3: CATSDQREPGGQFYEQFF
DNA: TGTGCCACCAGTGATCAACGGGAGCCGGGGGGGCAGTTCTATGAGCAGTTCTTC
length: 18
D: TRBD2
size: .
V: TRBV24-1
J: TRBJ2-1

CDR3: CASSLRGNTEAFF
DNA: TGTGCCAGCAGCCTGAGGGGGAATACTGAAGCTTTCTTT
length: 13
D: .
size: .
V: TRBV5-5
J: TRBJ1-1

CDR3: CASIFQGTGELFF
DNA: TGTGCCAGCATCTTTCAGGGGACCGGGGAGCTGTTTTTT
length: 13
D: .
size: once
V: TRBV6-5
J: TRBJ2-2

CDR3: CASSYSAVSYEQYF
DNA: TGTGCCAGCAGTTACTCGGCAGTCTCCTACGAGCAGTACTTC
length: 14
D: .
size: .
V: TRBV6-5
J: TRBJ2-7

CDR3: CSVEAGVGGYTF
DNA: TGCAGCGTTGAGGCCGGGGTCGGGGGCTACACCTTC
length: 12
D: .
size: .
V: TRBV29-1
J: TRBJ1-2

CDR3: CASSPGPTYEQYF
DNA: TGTGCCAGCAGCCCTGGGCCGACCTACGAGCAGTACTTC
length: 13
D: .
size: .
V: TRBV7-2
J: TRBJ2-7

CDR3: CASSFTQGAGPYEQYF
DNA: TGTGCCAGCAGCTTCACTCAGGGGGCCGGCCCCTACGAGCAGTACTTC
length: 16
D: TRBD1
size: .
V: TRBV7-6
J: TRBJ2-7

CDR3: CASSLSGDQYNEQFF
DNA: TGTGCCAGCAGCCTCTCGGGGGACCAATACAATGAGCAGTTCTTC
length: 15
D: .
size: .
V: TRBV7-9
J: TRBJ2-1

CDR3: CASIPEGYTRGNSGYTF
DNA: TGTGCCAGTATTCCCGAGGGCTACACCCGGGGGAATAGTGGCTACACCTTC
length: 17
D: .
size: .
V: TRBV19
J: TRBJ1-2

CDR3: CASSPRALGGYTF
DNA: TGTGCCAGCAGTCCCAGGGCGTTGGGCGGCTACACCTTC
length: 13
D: .
size: .
V: TRBV28
J: TRBJ1-2

CDR3: CASSALGTDHINEQFF
DNA: TGTGCCAGCAGCGCCCTCGGGACAGATCACATTAATGAGCAGTTCTTC
length: 16
D: TRBD1
size: .
V: TRBV9
J: TRBJ2-1

CDR3: CASTGAGANVLTF
DNA: TGTGCCAGCACAGGGGCTGGGGCCAACGTCCTGACTTTC
length: 13
D: .
size: .
V: TRBV3-1/TRBV3-2
J: TRBJ2-6

CDR3: CASSPAPFGGNTIYF
DNA: TGTGCCAGCAGCCCAGCTCCTTTTGGGGGGAACACCATATATTTT
length: 15
D: .
size: .
V: TRBV14
J: TRBJ1-3

CDR3: CASRGTKSTDTQYF
DNA: TGTGCCAGCAGGGGGACTAAGAGCACAGATACGCAGTATTTT
length: 14
D: TRBD2
size: .
V: TRBV2
J: TRBJ2-3

CDR3: CASSKRQGGVGNQPQHF
DNA: TGTGCCAGTAGTAAACGGCAGGGGGGAGTTGGAAATCAGCCCCAGCATTTT
length: 17
D: TRBD1
size: .
V: TRBV19
J: TRBJ1-5

CDR3: CSVGMGGEETQYF
DNA: TGCAGCGTTGGGATGGGAGGGGAAGAGACCCAGTACTTC
length: 13
D: TRBD2
size: .
V: TRBV29-1
J: TRBJ2-5

CDR3: CASSFRGNTEAFF
DNA: TGTGCCAGCAGTTTCCGGGGGAACACTGAAGCTTTCTTT
length: 13
D: .
size: .
V: TRBV12-3/TRBV12-4
J: TRBJ1-1

CDR3: CASSQRDRPQTGELFF
DNA: TGTGCCAGCAGCCAGCGGGACAGGCCCCAGACCGGGGAGCTGTTTTTT
length: 16
D: .
size: .
V: TRBV7-9
J: TRBJ2-2

CDR3: CASSFARTAEAFF
DNA: TGTGCCAGCAGCTTCGCTCGGACAGCTGAAGCTTTCTTT
length: 13
D: .
size: .
V: TRBV7-9
J: TRBJ1-1

CDR3: CASSIDDTRGYTF
DNA: TGTGCCAGTAGTATAGACGATACTCGGGGCTACACCTTC
length: 13
D: .
size: .
V: TRBV19
J: TRBJ1-2

CDR3: CASSQSGTSTDTQYF
DNA: TGTGCCAGCAGCCAGAGCGGGACTAGCACAGATACGCAGTATTTT
length: 15
D: TRBD2
size: .
V: TRBV3-1/TRBV3-2
J: TRBJ2-3

CDR3: CASTITGGEYEQYF
DNA: TGTGCCAGCACGATTACGGGGGGGGAATACGAGCAGTACTTC
length: 14
D: TRBD2
size: .
V: TRBV2
J: TRBJ2-7

CDR3: CASSPLPGQGASGANVLTF
DNA: TGTGCCAGCTCACCCTTACCGGGACAGGGGGCGTCCGGGGCCAACGTCCTGACTTTC
length: 19
D: TRBD1
size: .
V: TRBV18
J: TRBJ2-6

CDR3: CASSQHPSEPQHF
DNA: TGTGCCAGCAGCCAACACCCGTCGGAGCCCCAGCATTTT
length: 13
D: .
size: .
V: TRBV14
J: TRBJ1-5

CDR3: CASSLVQGGYTEAFF
DNA: TGTGCCAGCAGCTTAGTACAGGGTGGGTACACTGAAGCTTTCTTT
length: 15
D: .
size: .
V: TRBV7-9
J: TRBJ1-1

CDR3: CASSVMSGGVRSEQYF
DNA: TGTGCCAGCAGCGTTATGAGCGGGGGCGTCAGAAGCGAGCAGTACTTC
length: 16
D: TRBD2
size: once
V: TRBV11-2
J: TRBJ2-7

CDR3: CASSPRVNYGYTF
DNA: TGTGCCAGTAGTCCCAGGGTTAACTATGGCTACACCTTC
length: 13
D: .
size: .
V: TRBV19
J: TRBJ1-2

CDR3: CAWSGAKETQYF
DNA: TGTGCCTGGAGTGGGGCTAAAGAGACCCAGTACTTC
length: 12
D: .
size: .
V: TRBV30
J: TRBJ2-5

CDR3: CASSLEAISGANVLTF
DNA: TGTGCCAGCAGCCTGGAGGCCATCTCTGGGGCCAACGTCCTGACTTTC
length: 16
D: .
size: .
V: TRBV4-2
J: TRBJ2-6

CDR3: CASSFLPAGRDYGYTF
DNA: TGTGCCAGCAGCTTCCTCCCCGCGGGGAGGGACTATGGCTACACCTTC
length: 16
D: .
size: few
V: TRBV5-5
J: TRBJ1-2

CDR3: CASSARDSPNEQFF
DNA: TGTGCCAGCAGCGCCCGGGACAGTCCGAATGAGCAGTTCTTC
length: 14
D: .
size: .
V: TRBV21-1
J: TRBJ2-1